Listed here are 21 T cell receptor beta chains from one sample, sequenced in a study of response to subunit inactivated influenza vaccine. TCRdb called the RT-PCR reads again in MiXCR, with one record for every CDR3 protein. The table shows about 540,000 distinct CDR3 sequences, with less than 25% occurring only once. These data also featured in a second study, about T cells expressing NK-cell markers. That study adds: Making the TCR beta cDNA relied on 5'RACE template switching with UMIs.

Sequenced material: CD4+ T cells sorted from PBMCs, taken about 13 days after vaccination. The origin of the receptors is a man in his fifties who received an inactivated influenza vaccine.

V usage is TRBV4-3 and J usage is TRBJ1-4; 7 bases match TRBD1. V lost 1 base to trimming and J lost 8 bases; unmatched junction nucleotides: 7. The CDR3 runs to 15 residues. Germline loops: CDR1 LGHNA, CDR2 YSLEER. CDR3 sequence reads: CASSQGRQGGEKLFF. The CDR3 nucleotides read TGCGCCAGCAGCCAAGGGCGACAGGGCGGGGAAAAACTGTTTTTT.

The rearrangement uses TRBV30 and TRBJ2-5, with a possible D match to TRBD2 (6 bases). CDR1 and CDR2 from the germline V gene are GTSNPN and SVGIG (reference sequence). V lost 1 base, J lost 6 bases, and 15 bases lay in between. This CDR3 spans 14 amino acids. The CDR3: CAWSAGTGPKTQYF. Written as DNA, the CDR3 is TGTGCCTGGAGTGCGGGGACTGGGCCGAAGACCCAGTACTTC.

The gene calls are TRBV7-2 and TRBJ1-1; no definite D call. The V gene's germline CDR1 is SGHTA and CDR2 FQGNSA. With 1 base removed from V and 4 bases from J, the gap between germline ends came to 7 bases. This CDR3 has 13 residues. The CDR3 coding sequence is TGTGCCAGCAGCTTAGATGCAGGCACTGAAGCTTTCTTT. It encodes CASSLDAGTEAFF.

The chain joins TRBV2 to TRBJ2-2, with D tentatively TRBD2 (6 bases). The germline V and J ends were trimmed by 7 bases and 0 bases, with 9 bases remaining between them. Per germline, CDR1 SNHLY and CDR2 FYNNEI. The length of the CDR3 is 14 residues. The CDR3 spells CASNGRTNTGELFF. CDR3 in DNA: TGTGCCAGCAATGGGAGGACGAACACCGGGGAGCTGTTTTTT.

This clonotype has a handful of counts. This chain joins TRBV21-1 and TRBJ1-2; the table assigns TRBD1, which was not confirmed against the DNA. TRBV21-1 is recorded as a pseudogene. CDR3 length equals 17 residues. The CDR3 DNA follows: TGTGCCAGCAGCAAAAGCCTTACAGGGGAGTGGTCGCGTGGCTACACCTTC. Translated: CASSKSLTGEWSRGYTF.

The chain carries TRBV2 and TRBJ1-5; TRBD1 matches at 11 bases. The trim removed 6 bases at V and 6 bases at J, leaving 7 bases unmatched. Germline values: CDR1 SNHLY, CDR2 FYNNEI. CDR3 length: 15 amino acids. CDR3 region: CASSLQGQGVQPQHF. As DNA, the CDR3 is TGTGCCAGCAGCCTCCAGGGACAGGGGGTTCAGCCCCAGCATTTT.

Many counts were recorded for this clonotype. The chain carries TRBV10-3 and TRBJ2-1, with D perhaps matching TRBD2 (6 bases). Germline assignment: CDR1 ENHRY and CDR2 SYGVKD. The V end lost 2 bases, the J end lost 7 bases, and 12 bases lay between the germline ends. The length of the CDR3 is 14 residues. CDR3 sequence: CAISEAGTKNEQFF. The CDR3 DNA reads TGTGCCATCAGTGAGGCGGGGACCAAAAATGAGCAGTTCTTC.

The chain combines TRBV12-3 or TRBV12-4 with TRBJ1-2, with D possibly TRBD1 on 6 matching bases. V was shortened by 3 bases and J by 8 bases, with 13 bases between the two germline ends. The CDR3 totals 13 residues. The CDR3 nucleotides read TGTGCCAGCAGTTTGGGGGGGCAGGTCGGCTACACCTTC. It specifies CASSLGGQVGYTF.

This sequence joins TRBV7-8 and TRBJ2-7; D remains unclear. The V end lost 8 bases, the J end lost 3 bases, and 11 bases lay between the germline ends. The CDR3 spans 12 residues. Germline-derived CDR1 and CDR2 are SGHVS and FQNEAQ. The CDR3 DNA is TGTGCCAGCTGCCGTAGTAACTACGAGCAGTACTTC. It encodes CASCRSNYEQYF.

This clonotype was counted a few times. This chain connects TRBV5-1 to TRBJ2-5, with 9 bases aligning to TRBD2. CDR3 length equals 16 residues. Germline V lookup: CDR1 SGHRS, CDR2 YFSETQ. Losses at the gene ends were 0 bases for V and 5 bases for J; bases not matched to a gene: 8. The CDR3 is CASSLGVAGVRETQYF. The CDR3 DNA sequence: TGCGCCAGCAGCTTGGGAGTAGCGGGAGTGCGGGAGACCCAGTACTTC.

The genes are TRBV5-1 and TRBJ1-1, with a possible D match to TRBD1 (6 bases). V lost 0 bases to trimming and J lost 1 base, with 10 bases between them. In germline, CDR1 is SGHRS, CDR2 YFSETQ. This CDR3 has 15 residues. DNA of the CDR3: TGCGCCAGCAGCTTGGAGGGGGGAGGGAACACTGAAGCTTTCTTT. Protein: CASSLEGGGNTEAFF.

The sample holds a few counts of this clonotype. The J gene is TRBJ1-4, the V gene TRBV5-6; 7 nucleotides agree with TRBD1. Trimming took 3 bases from V and 2 from J; bases not matched to a gene: 7. CDR1 SGHDT and CDR2 YYEEEE come from the germline V gene. This CDR3 is built from 16 residues. The CDR3 reads CASSYLGGGTNEKLFF. CDR3 sequence (DNA): TGTGCCAGCAGCTACCTAGGAGGGGGCACTAATGAAAAACTGTTTTTT.

The chain uses TRBV5-1 and TRBJ2-2; D could derive from TRBD1 or TRBD2 (6 bases each). The CDR3 contains 16 residues. The V end was cut by 4 bases, the J end by 3 bases, with 16 bases between. Germline CDR1 SGHRS, CDR2 YFSETQ. CDR3 amino acids: CASSPGAAFDTGELFF. CDR3 DNA: TGCGCCAGCAGCCCGGGGGCGGCCTTTGACACCGGGGAGCTGTTTTTT.

This clonotype was picked up a small number of times. This chain connects TRBV12-3 or TRBV12-4 to TRBJ2-1; 7 bases map to TRBD2. V trimming: 6 bases; J trimming: 10 bases; junction bases outside the gene matches: 15. The CDR3 runs to 15 residues. The CDR3 DNA follows: TGTGCCAGCAGCCCAGATGATGGCGGGAGACAGGAGCAGTTCTTC. This gives the protein CASSPDDGGRQEQFF.

This sequence joins TRBV7-9 and TRBJ2-2, with TRBD1 matching over 9 bases. The CDR3 is made up of 14 amino acids. Germline V gene lookup returns CDR1 SEHNR and CDR2 FQNEAQ (reference sequence). The ends lost 5 bases at V and 9 bases at J; junction bases unmatched: 7. The CDR3 is CASSIGQGYRELFF. CDR3 sequence (DNA): TGTGCCAGCAGCATCGGACAGGGGTACCGGGAGCTGTTTTTT.

A few counts support this clonotype. The gene calls are TRBV7-2 and TRBJ2-3; unclear D gene. Per germline, CDR1 SGHTA and CDR2 FQGNSA. The CDR3 runs 13 residues. The germline V and J ends were trimmed by 2 bases and 4 bases, with 7 bases remaining between them. CDR3 loop: CASSLKYADTQYF. The CDR3 DNA reads as TGTGCCAGCAGCTTAAAATACGCAGATACGCAGTATTTT.

This clonotype was found a few times. The chain couples TRBV5-1 to TRBJ2-3, with TRBD2 identical over 9 bases. Per germline, CDR1 SGHRS and CDR2 YFSETQ. The V gene end was trimmed by 8 bases and the J gene end by 3 bases; junction bases not matched to a gene: 10. The CDR3 sequence is 15 residues long. The CDR3 DNA sequence: TGCGCCAGTCGTCTTAGCGGGAGTGGGACAGATACGCAGTATTTT. Its translation: CASRLSGSGTDTQYF.

V gene TRBV2 combines with J gene TRBJ2-1; 8 bases fit TRBD2. Germline V gene data show CDR1 as SNHLY and CDR2 as FYNNEI. CDR3 length: 17 residues. After removal of 6 bases from V and 5 bases from J, the junction contained 15 bases not matched to a gene. CDR3 sequence (DNA): TGTGCCAGCAGCGAGTGGCAGATAGCGGGATATAACAATGAGCAGTTCTTC. Encoded protein: CASSEWQIAGYNNEQFF.

This clonotype occurred a few times. The rearrangement joins TRBV7-2 to TRBJ2-1; possible D gene TRBD2, 6 bases. The CDR3 covers 13 residues. The V gene lost 5 bases and the J gene lost 7 bases, with 12 bases spanning the gap. Germline lookup yields CDR1 SGHTA and CDR2 FQGNSA. CDR3 DNA: TGTGCCAGCAGCAAGACTAGTTTAAATGAGCAGTTCTTC. Amino acid sequence: CASSKTSLNEQFF.

V and J are TRBV10-3 and TRBJ2-5, with D maybe TRBD1 (6 bases). With 6 bases removed from V and 3 bases from J, the gap between germline ends came to 11 bases. The CDR3 runs to 13 residues. CDR1 and CDR2 from the germline V gene are ENHRY and SYGVKD. CDR3 DNA: TGTGCCATCAGGGGGGCAGAAAAAGAGACCCAGTACTTC. This encodes CAIRGAEKETQYF.

The chain has TRBV20-1 and TRBJ1-1; TRBD1 matches 8 bases. J gave up 4 bases and V 3 bases, and 7 bases lay outside the gene matches. The CDR3 has 14 amino acids. CDR1 and CDR2 (germline): DFQATT, SNEGSKA (reference sequence). The CDR3 DNA sequence: TGCAGTGCTAGTCAGAACAGGGGGAGCACTGAAGCTTTCTTT. Translating gives CSASQNRGSTEAFF.